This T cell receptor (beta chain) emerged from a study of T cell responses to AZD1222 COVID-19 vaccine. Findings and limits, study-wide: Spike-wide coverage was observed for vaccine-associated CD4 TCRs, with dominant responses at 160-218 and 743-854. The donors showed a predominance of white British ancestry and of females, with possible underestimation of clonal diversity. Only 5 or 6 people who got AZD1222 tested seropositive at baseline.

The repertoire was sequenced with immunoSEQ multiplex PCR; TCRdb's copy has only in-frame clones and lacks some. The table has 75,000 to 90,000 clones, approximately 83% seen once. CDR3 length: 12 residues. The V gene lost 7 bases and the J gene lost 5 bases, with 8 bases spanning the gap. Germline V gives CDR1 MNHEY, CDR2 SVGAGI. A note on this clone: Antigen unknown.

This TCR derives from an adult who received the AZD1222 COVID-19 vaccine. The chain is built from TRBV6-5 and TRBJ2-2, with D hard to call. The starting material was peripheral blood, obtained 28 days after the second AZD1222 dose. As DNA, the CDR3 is TGTGCCAGCACCGAAACTACCGGGGAGCTGTTTTTT. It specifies CASTETTGELFF.